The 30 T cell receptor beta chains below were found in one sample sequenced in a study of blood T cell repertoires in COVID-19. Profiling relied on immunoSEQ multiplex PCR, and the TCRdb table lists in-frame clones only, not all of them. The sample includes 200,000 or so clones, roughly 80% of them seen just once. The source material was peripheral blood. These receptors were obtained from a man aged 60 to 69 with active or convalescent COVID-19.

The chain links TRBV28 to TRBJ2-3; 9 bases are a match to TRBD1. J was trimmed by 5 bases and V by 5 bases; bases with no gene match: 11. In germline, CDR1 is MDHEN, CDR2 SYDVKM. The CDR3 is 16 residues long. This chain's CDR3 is CASSGGQGVRGDTQYF. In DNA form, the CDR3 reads TGTGCCAGCAGTGGGGGACAGGGCGTAAGGGGAGATACGCAGTATTTT.

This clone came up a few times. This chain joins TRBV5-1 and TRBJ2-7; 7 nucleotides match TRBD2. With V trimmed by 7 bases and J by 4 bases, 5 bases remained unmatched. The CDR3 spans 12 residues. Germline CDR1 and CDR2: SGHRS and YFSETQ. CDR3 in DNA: TGCGCCAGCGGGGGGGACTCGTACGAGCAGTACTTC. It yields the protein CASGGDSYEQYF. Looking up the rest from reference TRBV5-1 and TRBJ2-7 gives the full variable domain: KAGVTQTPRYLIKTRGQQVTLSCSPISGHRSVSWYQQTPGQGLQFLFEYFSETQRNKGNFPGRFSGRQFSNSRSEMNVSTLELGDSALYLCASGGDSYEQYFGPGTRLTVT.

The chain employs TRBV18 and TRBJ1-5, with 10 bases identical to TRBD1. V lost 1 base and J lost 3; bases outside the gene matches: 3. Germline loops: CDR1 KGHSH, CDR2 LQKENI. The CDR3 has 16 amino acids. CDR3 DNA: TGTGCCAGCTCACCACGGGACAGGGGAGTCAATCAGCCCCAGCATTTT. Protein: CASSPRDRGVNQPQHF.

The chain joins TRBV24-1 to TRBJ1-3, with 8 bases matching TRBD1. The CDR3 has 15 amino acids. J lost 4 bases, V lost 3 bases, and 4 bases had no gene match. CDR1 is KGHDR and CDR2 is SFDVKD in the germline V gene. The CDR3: CATSDPGGSGNTIYF. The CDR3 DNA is TGTGCCACCAGTGATCCAGGGGGCTCCGGAAACACCATATATTTT.

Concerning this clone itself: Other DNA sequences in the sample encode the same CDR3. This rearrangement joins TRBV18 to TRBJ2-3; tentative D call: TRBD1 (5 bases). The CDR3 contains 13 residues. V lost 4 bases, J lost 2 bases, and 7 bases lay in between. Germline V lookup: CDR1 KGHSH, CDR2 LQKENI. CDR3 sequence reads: CASSLGPTDTQYF. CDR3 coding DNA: TGTGCCAGCTCACTGGGGCCCACAGATACGCAGTATTTT.

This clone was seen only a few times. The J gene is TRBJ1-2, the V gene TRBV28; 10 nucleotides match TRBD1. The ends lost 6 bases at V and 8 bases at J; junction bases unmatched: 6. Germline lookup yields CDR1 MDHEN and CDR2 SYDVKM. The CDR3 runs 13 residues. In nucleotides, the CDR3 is TGTGCCAGCAGCCCGGCGACAGGGGGCGGCTACACCTTC. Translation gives CASSPATGGGYTF.

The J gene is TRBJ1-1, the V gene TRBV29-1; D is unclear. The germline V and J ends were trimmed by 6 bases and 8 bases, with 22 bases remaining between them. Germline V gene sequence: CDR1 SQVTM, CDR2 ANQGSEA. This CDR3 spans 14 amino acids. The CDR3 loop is CSVYNLPLEAEAFF. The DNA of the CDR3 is TGCAGCGTCTACAACTTACCCTTAGAGGCCGAAGCTTTCTTT.

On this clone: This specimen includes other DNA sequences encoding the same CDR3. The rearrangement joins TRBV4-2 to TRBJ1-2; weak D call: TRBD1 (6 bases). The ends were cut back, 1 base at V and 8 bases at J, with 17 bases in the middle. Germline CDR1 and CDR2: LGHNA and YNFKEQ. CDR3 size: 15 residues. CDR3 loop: CASSQGVTGGRGYTF. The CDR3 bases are TGTGCCAGCAGCCAAGGGGTCACGGGGGGCCGGGGCTACACCTTC.

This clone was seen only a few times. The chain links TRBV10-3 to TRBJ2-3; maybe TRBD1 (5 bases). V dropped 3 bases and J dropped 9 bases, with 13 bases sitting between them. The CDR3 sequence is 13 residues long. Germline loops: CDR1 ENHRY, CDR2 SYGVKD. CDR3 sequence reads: CAISEPRQLTQYF. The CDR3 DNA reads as TGTGCCATCAGTGAACCTCGACAGTTGACGCAGTATTTT.

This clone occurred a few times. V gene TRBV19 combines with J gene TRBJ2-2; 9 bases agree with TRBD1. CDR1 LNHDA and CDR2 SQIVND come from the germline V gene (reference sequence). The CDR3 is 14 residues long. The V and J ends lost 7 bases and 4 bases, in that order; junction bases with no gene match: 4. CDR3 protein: CASNGDRATGELFF. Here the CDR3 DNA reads TGTGCCAGTAACGGGGACAGGGCCACCGGGGAGCTGTTTTTT.

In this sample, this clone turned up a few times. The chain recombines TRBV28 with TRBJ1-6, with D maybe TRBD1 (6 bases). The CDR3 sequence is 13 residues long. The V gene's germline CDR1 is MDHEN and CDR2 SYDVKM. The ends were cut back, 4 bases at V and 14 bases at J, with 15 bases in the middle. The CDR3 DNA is TGTGCCAGCAGTTCGGGGGGGCGTCGGGCCCTCCACTTT. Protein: CASSSGGRRALHF.

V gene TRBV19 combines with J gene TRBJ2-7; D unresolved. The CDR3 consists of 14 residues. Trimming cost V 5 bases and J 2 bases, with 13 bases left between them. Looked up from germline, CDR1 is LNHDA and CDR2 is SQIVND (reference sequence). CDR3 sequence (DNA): TGTGCCAGTAGTTTCAGATTGTCAACCTACGAGCAGTACTTC. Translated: CASSFRLSTYEQYF.

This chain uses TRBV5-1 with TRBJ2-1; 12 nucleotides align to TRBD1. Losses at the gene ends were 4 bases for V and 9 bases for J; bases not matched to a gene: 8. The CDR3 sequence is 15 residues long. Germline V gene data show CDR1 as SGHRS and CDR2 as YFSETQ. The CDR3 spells CASSTSGTGGPEQFF. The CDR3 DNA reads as TGCGCCAGCAGCACATCCGGGACAGGGGGCCCTGAGCAGTTCTTC. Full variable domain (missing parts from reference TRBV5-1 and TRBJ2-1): KAGVTQTPRYLIKTRGQQVTLSCSPISGHRSVSWYQQTPGQGLQFLFEYFSETQRNKGNFPGRFSGRQFSNSRSEMNVSTLELGDSALYLCASSTSGTGGPEQFFGPGTRLTVL.

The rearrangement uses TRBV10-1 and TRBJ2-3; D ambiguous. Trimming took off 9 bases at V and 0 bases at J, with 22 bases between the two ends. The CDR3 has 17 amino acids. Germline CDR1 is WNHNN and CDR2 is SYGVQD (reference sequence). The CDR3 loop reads CARYEPGPSQSTDTQYF. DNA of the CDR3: TGCGCCAGATATGAACCAGGTCCTTCGCAAAGCACAGATACGCAGTATTTT.

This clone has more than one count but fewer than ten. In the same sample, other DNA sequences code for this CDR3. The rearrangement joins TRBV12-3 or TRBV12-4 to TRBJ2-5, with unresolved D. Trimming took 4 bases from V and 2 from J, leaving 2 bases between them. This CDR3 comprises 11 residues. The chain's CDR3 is CASSSQETQYF. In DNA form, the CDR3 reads TGTGCCAGCAGTTCGCAAGAGACCCAGTACTTC.

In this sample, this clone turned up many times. In DNA form, the CDR3 reads TGTGCCACCAGTCCTCGGTGGGGCGGGGCCTATGAGCAGTTCTTC. This encodes CATSPRWGGAYEQFF. The chain is built from TRBV24-1 and TRBJ2-1; weak D call: TRBD2 (6 bases). Germline V CDR1 and CDR2: KGHDR, SFDVKD. V was trimmed by 6 bases and J by 8 bases, leaving 19 bases between them. This CDR3 spans 15 amino acids.

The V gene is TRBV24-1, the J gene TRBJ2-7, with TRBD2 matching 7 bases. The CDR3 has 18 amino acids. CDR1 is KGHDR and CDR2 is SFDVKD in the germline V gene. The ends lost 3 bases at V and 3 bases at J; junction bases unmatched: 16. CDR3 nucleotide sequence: TGTGCCACCAGTGATCCAACACCAACCGGGACTAAGGTCTACGAGCAGTACTTC. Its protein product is CATSDPTPTGTKVYEQYF.

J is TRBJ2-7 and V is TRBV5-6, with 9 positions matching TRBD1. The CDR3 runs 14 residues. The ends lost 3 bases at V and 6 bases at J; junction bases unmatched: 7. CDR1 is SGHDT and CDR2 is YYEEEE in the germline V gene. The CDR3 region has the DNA TGTGCCAGCAGCTACCGGGACAGGGTCCTCGAGCAGTACTTC. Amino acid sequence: CASSYRDRVLEQYF.

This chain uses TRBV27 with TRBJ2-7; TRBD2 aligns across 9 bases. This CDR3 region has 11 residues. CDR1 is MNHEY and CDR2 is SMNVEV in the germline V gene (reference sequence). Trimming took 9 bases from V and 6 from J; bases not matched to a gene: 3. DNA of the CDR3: TGTGCCAGTATTAGCGGGAGCGAGCAGTACTTC. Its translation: CASISGSEQYF.

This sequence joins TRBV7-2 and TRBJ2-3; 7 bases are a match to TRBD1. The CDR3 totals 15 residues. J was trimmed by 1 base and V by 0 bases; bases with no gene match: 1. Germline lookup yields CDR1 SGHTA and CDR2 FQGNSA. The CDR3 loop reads CASSLAGQGTDTQYF. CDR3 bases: TGTGCCAGCAGCTTAGCAGGACAGGGCACAGATACGCAGTATTTT.

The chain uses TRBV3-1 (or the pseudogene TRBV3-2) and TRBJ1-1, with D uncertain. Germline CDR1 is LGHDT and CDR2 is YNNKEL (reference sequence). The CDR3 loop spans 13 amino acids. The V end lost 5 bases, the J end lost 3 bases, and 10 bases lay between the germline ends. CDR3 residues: CASSISIYTEAFF. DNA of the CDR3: TGTGCCAGCAGCATTTCCATTTACACTGAAGCTTTCTTT.

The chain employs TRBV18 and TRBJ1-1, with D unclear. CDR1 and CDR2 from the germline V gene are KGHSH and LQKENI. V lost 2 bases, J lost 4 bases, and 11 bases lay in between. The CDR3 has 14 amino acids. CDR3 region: CASSPDQAGTEAFF. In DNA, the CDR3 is TGTGCCAGCTCACCAGATCAGGCGGGCACTGAAGCTTTCTTT.

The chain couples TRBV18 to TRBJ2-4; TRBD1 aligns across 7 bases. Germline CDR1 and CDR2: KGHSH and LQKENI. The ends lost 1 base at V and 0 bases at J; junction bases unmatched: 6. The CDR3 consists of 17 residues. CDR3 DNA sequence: TGTGCCAGCTCACCACTCCCGGACAGGAGAGCCAAAAACATTCAGTACTTC. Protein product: CASSPLPDRRAKNIQYF.

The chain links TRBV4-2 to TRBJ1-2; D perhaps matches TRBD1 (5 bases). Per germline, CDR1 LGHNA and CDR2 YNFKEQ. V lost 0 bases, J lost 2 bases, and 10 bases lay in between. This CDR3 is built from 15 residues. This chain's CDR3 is CASSQETSGNYGYTF. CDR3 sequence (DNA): TGTGCCAGCAGCCAAGAAACTTCAGGGAACTATGGCTACACCTTC.

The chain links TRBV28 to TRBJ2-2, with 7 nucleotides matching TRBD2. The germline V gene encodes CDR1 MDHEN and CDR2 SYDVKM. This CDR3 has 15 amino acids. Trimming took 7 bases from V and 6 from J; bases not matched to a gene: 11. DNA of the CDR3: TGTGCCAGCAACCGGGGGGTAGTAAAAGCCGGGGAGCTGTTTTTT. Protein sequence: CASNRGVVKAGELFF.

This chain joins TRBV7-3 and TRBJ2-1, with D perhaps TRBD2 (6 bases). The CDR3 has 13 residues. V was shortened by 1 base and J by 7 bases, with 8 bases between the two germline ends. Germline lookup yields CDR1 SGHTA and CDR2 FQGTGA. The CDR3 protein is CASSLMGRNEQFF. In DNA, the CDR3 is TGTGCCAGCAGCTTAATGGGGAGGAATGAGCAGTTCTTC. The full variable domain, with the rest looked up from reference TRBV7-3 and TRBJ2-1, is GAGVSQTPSNKVTEKGKYVELRCDPISGHTALYWYRQSLGQGPEFLIYFQGTGAADDSGLPNDRFFAVRPEGSVSTLKIQRTERGDSAVYLCASSLMGRNEQFFGPGTRLTVL.

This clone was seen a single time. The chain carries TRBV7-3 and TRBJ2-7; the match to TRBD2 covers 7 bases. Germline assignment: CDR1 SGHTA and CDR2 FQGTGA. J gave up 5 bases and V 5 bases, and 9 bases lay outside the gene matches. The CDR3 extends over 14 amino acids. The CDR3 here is CASSPKAGENEQYF. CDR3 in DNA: TGTGCCAGCAGCCCTAAGGCGGGAGAGAACGAGCAGTACTTC.

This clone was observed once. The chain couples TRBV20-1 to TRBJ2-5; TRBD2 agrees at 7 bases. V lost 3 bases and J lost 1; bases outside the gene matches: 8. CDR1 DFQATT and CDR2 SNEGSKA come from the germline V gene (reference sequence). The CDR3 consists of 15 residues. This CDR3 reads CSASSGRALQETQYF. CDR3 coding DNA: TGCAGTGCTAGTAGTGGGAGGGCCCTCCAAGAGACCCAGTACTTC.

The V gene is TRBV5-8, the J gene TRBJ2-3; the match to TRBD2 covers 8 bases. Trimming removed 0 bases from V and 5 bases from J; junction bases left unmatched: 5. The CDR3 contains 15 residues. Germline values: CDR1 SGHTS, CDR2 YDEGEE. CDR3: CASSLAAGAGDTQYF. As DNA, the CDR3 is TGTGCCAGCAGCTTGGCAGCGGGAGCGGGAGATACGCAGTATTTT.

This CDR3 reads CASRKKSGRAADTQYF. DNA of the CDR3: TGTGCCAGTAGGAAAAAGAGCGGACGAGCAGCAGATACGCAGTATTTT. The rearrangement links TRBV19 to TRBJ2-3; a possible D gene is TRBD2 (5 bases). The V end was cut by 6 bases, the J end by 4 bases, with 20 bases between. CDR3 size: 16 residues. Germline V gives CDR1 LNHDA, CDR2 SQIVND (reference sequence).